This T cell receptor (beta chain) was captured by sequencing in a study of cytomegalovirus exposure and HLA in healthy donors. Overall study context: The study placed 70% to 85% of its approximately 400 genotyped donors in the Caucasian-associated ancestry cluster. Findings and limits, study-wide: When presence/absence was analysed, sequencing depth was taken to be roughly uniform across donors. A later analysis found TCR association rates differed by HLA locus, highest for DRB1 and lowest for HLA-C.

For this clone: What it recognizes is unknown.

This PCR relied on a set of 60 Vbeta primers and 13 Jbeta primers. The method was immunoSEQ multiplex PCR; TCRdb's version includes in-frame clones alone and lacks a portion of them. The repertoire holds more than 85,000 clones, around 75% seen once, with around 5% in the top ten. CDR3 length equals 11 residues. The germline V gene encodes CDR1 SEHNR and CDR2 FQNEAQ (reference sequence). Trimming left V 3 bases short and J 6 bases short, with 5 bases between. The specimen sequenced was PBMCs. The chain employs TRBV7-9 and TRBJ2-5; D uncertain. This clonotype was sampled from a woman aged 18-29 years in good health and CMV-seropositive. CDR3 sequence: CASSFSQTQYF. CDR3 nucleotides: TGTGCCAGCAGCTTTTCTCAGACCCAGTACTTC.